These 22 T cell receptor beta chains were sequenced from one sample in a study of OX40 agonist ivuxolimab in advanced cancers. TCRdb's table, derived via immunoSEQ multiplex PCR, lists solely in-frame clones and lacks some. The sample contains 75,000 to 100,000 clones, approximately 88% of which appear only once. The sample in question was CD4+ or CD8+ T cells sorted from blood, obtained in a trial of the OX40 agonist ivuxolimab. The receptors shown here come from an adult with an advanced solid tumor such as melanoma, head and neck, liver or kidney cancer.

This clone was seen a single time. This sequence joins TRBV10-3 and TRBJ1-5; D gene ambiguous. Trimming removed 2 bases from V and 5 bases from J, with 13 bases in between. Germline V gene lookup returns CDR1 ENHRY and CDR2 SYGVKD. The CDR3 has 15 amino acids. The CDR3 sequence is CAISEDLPSHQPQHF. CDR3 in DNA: TGTGCCATCAGTGAGGACCTCCCCTCACATCAGCCCCAGCATTTT.

The J gene is TRBJ1-2, the V gene TRBV7-2, with TRBD1 matching over 10 bases. This CDR3 is built from 15 residues. Germline assignment: CDR1 SGHTA and CDR2 FQGNSA. V shed 5 bases and J 4 bases; nucleotides not matched to a gene: 7. The CDR3 loop reads CASSPWTGGGYGYTF. The CDR3 DNA is TGTGCCAGCAGCCCTTGGACAGGGGGAGGCTATGGCTACACCTTC.

The chain carries TRBV14 and TRBJ1-6; D is uncertain. The CDR3 is made up of 14 amino acids. V was clipped by 4 bases and J by 8 bases, with 12 bases between them. Germline V CDR1 and CDR2: SGHDN, FVKESK. The CDR3: CASSLLRGDSPLHF. CDR3 DNA: TGTGCCAGCAGCCTCCTCCGCGGGGATTCACCCCTCCACTTT.

This chain joins TRBV6-5 and TRBJ2-1; D is undetermined. The CDR3 runs to 16 residues. V gave up 0 bases and J gave up 7 bases, with 16 bases separating them. Germline assignment: CDR1 MNHEY and CDR2 SVGAGI. The CDR3 sequence: CASSYSSLITLNEQFF. CDR3 nucleotide sequence: TGTGCCAGCAGTTACTCGAGTCTTATTACCCTTAATGAGCAGTTCTTC.

Only a few counts were recorded for this clone. The CDR3 loop reads CAISRDRESQPQHF. The CDR3 nucleotides read TGTGCCATCAGCCGGGACAGGGAATCTCAGCCCCAGCATTTT. V is TRBV10-3 and J is TRBJ1-5; TRBD1 matches 9 bases. Looked up from germline, CDR1 is ENHRY and CDR2 is SYGVKD. The ends lost 6 bases at V and 6 bases at J; junction bases unmatched: 6. The CDR3 loop spans 14 amino acids.

This clone was found once. This chain connects TRBV6-5 to TRBJ1-2; 7 nucleotides agree with TRBD1. The CDR3 is 15 amino acids. The ends lost 6 bases at V and 4 bases at J; junction bases unmatched: 11. Germline V gives CDR1 MNHEY, CDR2 SVGAGI. As DNA, the CDR3 is TGTGCCAGCAGCCCAGGGGGGAGCTTGATCTATGGCTACACCTTC. This encodes CASSPGGSLIYGYTF.

V is TRBV19 and J is TRBJ2-5; 7 positions match TRBD1. V lost 5 bases, J lost 2 bases, and 2 bases stayed unmatched. Germline assignment: CDR1 LNHDA and CDR2 SQIVND (reference sequence). The CDR3 loop spans 13 amino acids. The CDR3 nucleotides read TGTGCCAGTAGTGGGACAGCACAAGAGACCCAGTACTTC. Protein sequence: CASSGTAQETQYF. Based on the CDR3 plus reference TRBV19 and TRBJ2-5, the full variable domain is DGGITQSPKYLFRKEGQNVTLSCEQNLNHDAMYWYRQDPGQGLRLIYYSQIVNDFQKGDIAEGYSVSREKKESFPLTVTSAQKNPTAFYLCASSGTAQETQYFGPGTRLLVL.

The DNA for the CDR3 is TGTGCCAGCAGCTTCCGAGGGACGGACTCCTACGAGCAGTACTTC. It yields the protein CASSFRGTDSYEQYF. The chain uses TRBV7-2 and TRBJ2-7; TRBD1 or TRBD2 may be the D gene (5 bases each). Germline CDR1 and CDR2: SGHTA and FQGNSA. Deletions cut 3 bases from V and 0 bases from J, with 12 bases between. The CDR3 is made up of 15 amino acids.

DNA of the CDR3: TGTGCCAGCAACAAACTTGGGGAGACCCAGTACTTC. As protein: CASNKLGETQYF. This rearrangement joins TRBV7-2 to TRBJ2-5; D is uncertain. V gave up 7 bases and J gave up 5 bases, with 11 bases separating them. This CDR3 region has 12 residues. Germline lookup yields CDR1 SGHTA and CDR2 FQGNSA.

The chain has TRBV7-9 and TRBJ1-6; D gene unclear. Germline-derived CDR1 and CDR2 are SEHNR and FQNEAQ (reference sequence). The CDR3 sequence is 14 residues long. V was shortened by 2 bases and J by 6 bases, with 8 bases between the two germline ends. The CDR3 sequence: CASSLPGSNSPLHF. CDR3 nucleotide sequence: TGTGCCAGCAGCTTACCAGGTTCTAATTCACCCCTCCACTTT.

The J gene is TRBJ2-4, the V gene TRBV2, with unresolved D. Looked up from germline, CDR1 is SNHLY and CDR2 is FYNNEI. CDR3 length equals 13 residues. Trimming removed 4 bases at V and 4 bases at J, with 8 bases between. CDR3 sequence (DNA): TGTGCCAGCAGTGGGACCCAAAAAAACATTCAGTACTTC. Protein product: CASSGTQKNIQYF.

The rearrangement links TRBV5-6 to TRBJ1-5; D might be TRBD1 (5 bases). V was cut by 0 bases and J by 3 bases, with 10 bases left in between. This CDR3 is 15 amino acids long. Germline V CDR1 and CDR2: SGHDT, YYEEEE. The CDR3 region is CASSLDPGPNQPQHF. The CDR3 nucleotides read TGTGCCAGCAGCTTGGACCCAGGGCCCAATCAGCCCCAGCATTTT.

The rearrangement joins TRBV4-1 to TRBJ1-3; D perhaps matches TRBD1 (6 bases). CDR1 MGHRA and CDR2 YSYEKL come from the germline V gene. This CDR3 contains 17 residues. V was cut by 0 bases and J by 0 bases, with 12 bases left in between. CDR3 coding DNA: TGCGCCAGCAGCCAAGATTCCGGGGGCCTCTCTGGAAACACCATATATTTT. Its translation is CASSQDSGGLSGNTIYF.

The J gene is TRBJ2-1, the V gene TRBV7-9; TRBD2 agrees at 8 bases. The CDR3 covers 18 residues. V shed 5 bases and J 3 bases; nucleotides not matched to a gene: 15. The germline CDR1 and CDR2 sequences are SEHNR and FQNEAQ (reference sequence). CDR3 nucleotides: TGTGCCAGCAGCCCGCCCCCCGGGACTAGTTTGAGCTACAATGAGCAGTTCTTC. It codes for CASSPPPGTSLSYNEQFF.

The CDR3 here is CASSQDGGGTGELFF. CDR3 coding DNA: TGTGCCAGCAGCCAAGATGGGGGCGGGACCGGGGAGCTGTTTTTT. The gene calls are TRBV4-2 and TRBJ2-2, with TRBD1 as a possible D gene (6 bases). Germline V CDR1 and CDR2: LGHNA, YNFKEQ. The CDR3 consists of 15 residues. The V and J ends lost 0 bases and 5 bases respectively, with 10 bases between them.

The CDR3 spells CASRPTGLGGYTF. CDR3 bases: TGTGCCAGTAGACCAACAGGGTTGGGTGGCTACACCTTC. V usage is TRBV19 and J usage is TRBJ1-2; a possible D gene is TRBD1 (6 bases). CDR1 LNHDA and CDR2 SQIVND come from the germline V gene (reference sequence). This CDR3 has 13 amino acids. The V and J ends lost 6 bases and 7 bases respectively, with 15 bases between them.

This chain connects TRBV5-1 to TRBJ1-1; D may be TRBD1 (5 bases). This CDR3 has 14 amino acids. Trimming cost V 5 bases and J 2 bases, with 13 bases left between them. CDR1 and CDR2 (germline): SGHRS, YFSETQ. The CDR3 DNA follows: TGCGCCAGCAGTTATACGCGGGACAACACTGAAGCTTTCTTT. This sequence encodes CASSYTRDNTEAFF.

V is TRBV7-9 and J is TRBJ1-4; D uncertain. The ends were cut back, 3 bases at V and 3 bases at J, with 8 bases in the middle. Germline V gene sequence: CDR1 SEHNR, CDR2 FQNEAQ (reference sequence). The length of the CDR3 is 14 residues. The DNA for the CDR3 is TGTGCCAGCAGCTTCCGTGGACCTAATGAAAAACTGTTTTTT. Residues: CASSFRGPNEKLFF.

This chain joins TRBV16 and TRBJ1-2; 7 bases align to TRBD1. V trimming: 0 bases; J trimming: 7 bases; junction bases outside the gene matches: 5. The CDR3 is made up of 14 amino acids. CDR1 is KGHSY, CDR2 FQNENV, per germline. The CDR3 region is CASSQSTGSGGYTF. The CDR3 region has the DNA TGTGCCAGCAGCCAATCGACAGGGAGTGGTGGCTACACCTTC.

V gene TRBV18 combines with J gene TRBJ1-2; no definite D call. Germline loops: CDR1 KGHSH, CDR2 LQKENI. This CDR3 spans 14 amino acids. The V end lost 4 bases, the J end lost 4 bases, and 13 bases lay between the germline ends. CDR3 protein: CASSLRVDLYGYTF. The CDR3, as DNA: TGTGCCAGCTCACTACGGGTCGATCTCTATGGCTACACCTTC.

V and J are TRBV9 and TRBJ2-3; D gene ambiguous. Germline V gene sequence: CDR1 SGDLS, CDR2 YYNGEE. V lost 0 bases, J lost 1 base, and 9 bases lay in between. This CDR3 has 15 residues. CDR3 protein: CASSVASSGTDTQYF. As DNA, the CDR3 is TGTGCCAGCAGCGTAGCTAGTTCGGGCACAGATACGCAGTATTTT.

V and J are TRBV5-8 and TRBJ2-2; D gene uncertain. Germline V lookup: CDR1 SGHTS, CDR2 YDEGEE. V lost 5 bases and J 9 bases, leaving 23 bases between the germline ends. The CDR3 sequence is 16 residues long. This chain's CDR3 is CASSLEQSILTRELFF. In DNA form, the CDR3 reads TGTGCCAGCAGTCTGGAGCAAAGCATTTTAACCAGGGAGCTGTTTTTT.